Each of the 5 T cell receptor beta chains below was sequenced from the same sample in a study of blood T cell repertoires in COVID-19. Clones were read by immunoSEQ multiplex PCR, and TCRdb kept only the in-frame ones, dropping some. The data show approximately 190,000 clones, 75% to 90% seen once. Sequenced material: peripheral blood. The receptors come from a woman between 40 and 55 years old with acute or convalescent COVID-19.

This chain connects TRBV27 to TRBJ2-5; perhaps TRBD2 as D (6 bases). The CDR3 length is 14 residues. Trimming removed 2 bases at V and 9 bases at J, with 16 bases between. Germline V CDR1 and CDR2: MNHEY, SMNVEV (reference sequence). The DNA of the CDR3 is TGTGCCAGCAGTTTAACAGACGGTGGAGGGGCCCAGTACTTC. Its translation: CASSLTDGGGAQYF.

The genes are TRBV7-8 and TRBJ1-1; 8 positions match TRBD1. The junction had 6 bases not matched to a gene; V was cut back by 5 bases and J by 7 bases. Germline CDR1 is SGHVS and CDR2 is FQNEAQ. The CDR3 totals 13 residues. The CDR3: CASSQRGTGEAFF. The DNA for the CDR3 is TGTGCCAGCAGCCAACGGGGGACAGGTGAAGCTTTCTTT.

The CDR3 DNA reads TGTGCCAGCAGTTTCGGGGTTGGCTACACCTTC. Protein sequence: CASSFGVGYTF. J is TRBJ1-2 and V is TRBV12-3 or TRBV12-4; no clear D. This CDR3 comprises 11 residues. Trimming left V 3 bases short and J 7 bases short, with 6 bases between.

The V gene is TRBV30, the J gene TRBJ2-7; 7 bases are shared with TRBD1. CDR3 length equals 17 residues. CDR1 and CDR2 from the germline V gene are GTSNPN and SVGIG (reference sequence). V trimming: 0 bases; J trimming: 1 base; junction bases outside the gene matches: 12. In DNA, the CDR3 is TGTGCCTGGAGTGTACCCTCTAGACAGGGAAGTTCCTACGAGCAGTACTTC. Translated: CAWSVPSRQGSSYEQYF.

This clone was observed a few times. This chain uses TRBV27 with TRBJ2-1; perhaps TRBD1 as D (5 bases). V dropped 2 bases and J dropped 9 bases, with 26 bases sitting between them. Per germline, CDR1 MNHEY and CDR2 SMNVEV (reference sequence). The CDR3 has 18 residues. The CDR3, as DNA: TGTGCCAGCAGTTTAGGGGCAGGGCTCGGTAGTAAGCAAGGTGAGCAGTTCTTC. Translation gives CASSLGAGLGSKQGEQFF.